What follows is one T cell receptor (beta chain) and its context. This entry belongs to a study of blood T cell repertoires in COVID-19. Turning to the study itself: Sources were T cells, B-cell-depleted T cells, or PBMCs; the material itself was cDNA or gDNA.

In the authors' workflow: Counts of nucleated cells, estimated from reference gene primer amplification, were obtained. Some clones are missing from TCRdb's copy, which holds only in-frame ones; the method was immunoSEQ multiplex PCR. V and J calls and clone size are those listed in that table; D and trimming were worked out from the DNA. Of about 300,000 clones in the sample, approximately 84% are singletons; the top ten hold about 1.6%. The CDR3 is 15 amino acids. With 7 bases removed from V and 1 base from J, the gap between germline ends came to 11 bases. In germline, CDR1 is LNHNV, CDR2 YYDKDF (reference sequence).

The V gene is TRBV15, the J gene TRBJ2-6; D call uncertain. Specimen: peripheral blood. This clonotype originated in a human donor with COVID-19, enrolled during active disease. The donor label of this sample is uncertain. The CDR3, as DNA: TGTGCCACCACCCCCTCTTTTTCTGGGGCCAACGTCCTGACTTTC. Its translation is CATTPSFSGANVLTF. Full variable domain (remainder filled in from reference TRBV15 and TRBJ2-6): DAMVIQNPRYQVTQFGKPVTLSCSQTLNHNVMYWYQQKSSQAPKLLFHYYDKDFNNEADTPDNFQSRRPNTSFCFLDIRSPGLGDTAMYLCATTPSFSGANVLTFGAGSRLTVL.